The present TCR beta chain was sequenced within a study of the immune and genomic landscape of osteosarcoma. For the study at large: Most patients, about 73%, had localized disease at diagnosis. Study-wide results and limits: About five cases had a single hyperexpanded clone dominating the repertoire, all with fewer than 100 T-cell clonotypes. Clonality was low: mean 0.09, highest more than 0.27, suggesting limited expansion. Clonality was benchmarked against external normal skin and healthy blood data.

Sequenced by immunoSEQ multiplex PCR; TCRdb stores in-frame clones only, minus some. The sample has roughly 9,800 clones; 70% to 80% are singletons. The germline V gene has CDR1 LNHDA and CDR2 SQIVND (reference sequence). The CDR3 totals 15 residues. Trimming left V 8 bases short and J 6 bases short, with 20 bases between. Turning to this clone: What it binds is not known.

Primary, local recurrence and metastasis osteosarcoma tumors were taken after treatment from poor-prognosis patients. This clonotype was obtained from a human donor with osteosarcoma. The rearrangement uses TRBV19 and TRBJ2-1, with a tentative D call TRBD2 (6 bases). Source material: osteosarcoma tumor tissue from the lung. CDR3: CASDTGTPPLNEQFF. DNA of the CDR3: TGTGCCAGTGACACCGGGACTCCGCCCCTCAATGAGCAGTTCTTC.